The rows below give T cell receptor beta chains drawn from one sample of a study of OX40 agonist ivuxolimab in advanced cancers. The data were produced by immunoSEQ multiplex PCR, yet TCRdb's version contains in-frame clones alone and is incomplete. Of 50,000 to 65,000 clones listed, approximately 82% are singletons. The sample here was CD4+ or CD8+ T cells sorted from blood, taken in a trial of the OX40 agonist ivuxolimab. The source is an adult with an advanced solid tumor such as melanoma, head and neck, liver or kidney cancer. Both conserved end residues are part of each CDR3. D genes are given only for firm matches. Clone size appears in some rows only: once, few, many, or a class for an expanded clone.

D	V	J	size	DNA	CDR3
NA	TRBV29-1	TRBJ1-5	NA	TGCAGCGTTGCGATTAGCAATCAGCCCCAGCATTTT	CSVAISNQPQHF
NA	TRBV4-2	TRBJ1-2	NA	TGTGCCAGCAGCCAGGAATCGGTGCGCGACTATGGCTACACCTTC	CASSQESVRDYGYTF
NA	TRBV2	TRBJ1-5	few	TGTGCCAGCGGTCCAGGTCGGACCCAGCATTTT	CASGPGRTQHF
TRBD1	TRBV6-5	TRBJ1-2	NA	TGTGCCAGCAGCCGACAGGGGGGAAACTATGGCCACACCTTC	CASSRQGGNYGHTF
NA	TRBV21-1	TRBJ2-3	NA	TGTGCCAGCAGCAAACCCGGACAGGTTGCCGGCACAGATACGCAGTATTTT	CASSKPGQVAGTDTQYF
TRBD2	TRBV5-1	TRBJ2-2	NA	TGCGCCAGCAGCATACTAGCGGGGGGAACGAACACCGGGGAGCTGTTTTTT	CASSILAGGTNTGELFF
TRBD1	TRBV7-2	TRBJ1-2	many	TGTGCCAGCAGTCTTGGACAGGGGCAGGGCTACACCTTC	CASSLGQGQGYTF
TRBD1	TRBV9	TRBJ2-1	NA	TGTGCCAGCAGTGTGGGGGGACAGGGGCTTAATGAGCAGTTCTTC	CASSVGGQGLNEQFF
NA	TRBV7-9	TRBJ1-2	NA	TGTGCCAGCAGCTTAGCTGTGACCCGGAGCCATGGCTACACCTTC	CASSLAVTRSHGYTF
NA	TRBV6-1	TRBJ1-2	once	TGTGCCAGCAGTGTACCCCGGGGGCAGAACTATGGCTACACCTTC	CASSVPRGQNYGYTF
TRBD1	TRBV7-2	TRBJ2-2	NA	TGTGCCAGCAGCTTAGAAGGACAGGGGGCTCCCGGGGAGCTGTTTTTT	CASSLEGQGAPGELFF
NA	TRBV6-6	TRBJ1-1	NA	TGTGCCAGCAAGGCAGGGGAAACTGAAGCTTTCTTT	CASKAGETEAFF
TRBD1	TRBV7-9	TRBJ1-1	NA	TGTGCCAGCAGCTTAGACCAGGGGGATGCTGAAGCTTTCTTT	CASSLDQGDAEAFF
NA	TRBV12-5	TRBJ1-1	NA	TGTGCTAGTGGTTTGGTGGGACCCCAAATTCCTGAAGCTTTCTTT	CASGLVGPQIPEAFF
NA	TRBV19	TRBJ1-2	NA	TGTGCCAGTAGTAAGCGGGGATTTAACTATGGCTACACCTTC	CASSKRGFNYGYTF
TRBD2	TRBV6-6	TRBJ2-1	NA	TGTGCCAGCAGTTACGGGAGGGCCAATGAGCAGTTCTTC	CASSYGRANEQFF
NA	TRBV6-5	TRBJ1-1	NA	TGTGCCAGCAGTTACCGGGGGCGGATGAACACTGAAGCTTTCTTT	CASSYRGRMNTEAFF
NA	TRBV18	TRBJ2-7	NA	TGTGCCAGCTCACCCTCGAACTACGAGCAGTACTTC	CASSPSNYEQYF
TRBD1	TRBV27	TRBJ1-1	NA	TGTGCCAGCAGTTATAAAGGGGGCAGGGGTTTATGGAACACTGAAGCTTTCTTT	CASSYKGGRGLWNTEAFF
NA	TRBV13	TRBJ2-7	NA	TGTGCCAGCAGCTTATCCCCGGGGGCTAGCTACGAGCAGTACTTC	CASSLSPGASYEQYF
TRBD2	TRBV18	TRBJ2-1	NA	TGTGCCAGCTCACTTAGCGGGGTTGGATACAATGAGCAGTTCTTC	CASSLSGVGYNEQFF
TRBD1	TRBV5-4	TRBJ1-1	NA	TGTGCCAGCAGTCATGGACAGGGTACAGCCGGCACTGAAGCTTTCTTT	CASSHGQGTAGTEAFF
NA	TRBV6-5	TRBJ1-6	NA	TGTGCCAGCAGTTACGCACCCCCCCAGGGTAATTCACCCCTCCACTTT	CASSYAPPQGNSPLHF
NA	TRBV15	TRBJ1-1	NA	TGTGCCACCAGCAGAGAAGGGGGACGGGCTTTCTTT	CATSREGGRAFF
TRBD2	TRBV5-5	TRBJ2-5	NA	TGTGCCAGCACCCACCCGGGGGGGGCGGGGGAGACCCAGTACTTC	CASTHPGGAGETQYF
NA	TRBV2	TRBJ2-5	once	TGTGCCAGCAGTCCTAGGAGGGTCCAAGAGACCCAGTACTTC	CASSPRRVQETQYF
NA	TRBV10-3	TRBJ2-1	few	TGTGCCATCAAGGGCTCGGATGGCTCCTACAATGAGCAGTTCTTC	CAIKGSDGSYNEQFF
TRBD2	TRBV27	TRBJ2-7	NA	TGTGCCAGCAGTAAAGGACTAGCGGGAGTTCCCCACGAGCAGTACTTC	CASSKGLAGVPHEQYF
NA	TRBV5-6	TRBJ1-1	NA	TGTGCCAGCAGCTTTACGGGCGGGAGCACTGAAGCTTTCTTT	CASSFTGGSTEAFF
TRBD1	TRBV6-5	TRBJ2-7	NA	TGTGCCAGCAGTTCAGGGGGAACTTCCTACGAGCAGTACTTC	CASSSGGTSYEQYF
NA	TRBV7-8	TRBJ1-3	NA	TGTGCCAGCAGCTTAGGGGGGTTGAGCTCTGGAAACACCATATATTTT	CASSLGGLSSGNTIYF
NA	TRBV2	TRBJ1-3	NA	TGTGCCAGCAGTGAAATGTCGGCACCCTCTGGAAACACCATATATTTT	CASSEMSAPSGNTIYF
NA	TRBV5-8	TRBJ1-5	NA	TGTGCCAGCAGCCGGGGGGACTTTAGCAATCAGCCCCAGCATTTT	CASSRGDFSNQPQHF
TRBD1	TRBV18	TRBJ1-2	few	TGTGCCAGTCGACAGGGAGGCTATGGCTACACCTTC	CASRQGGYGYTF
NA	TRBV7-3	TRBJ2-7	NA	TGTGCCAGCAGCTTAGTAGCCTCGAGCTACGAGCAGTACTTC	CASSLVASSYEQYF
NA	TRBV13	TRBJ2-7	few	TGTGCCAGCAGCTTAAGGTTAGCACGGGAGCAGTACTTC	CASSLRLAREQYF
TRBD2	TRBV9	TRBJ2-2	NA	TGTGCCAGCAGTGAATCCGGGACTAGTACAACCGGGGAGCTGTTTTTT	CASSESGTSTTGELFF
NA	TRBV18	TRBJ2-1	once	TGTGCCAGCTCACTTGAGAATGAGCAGTTCTTC	CASSLENEQFF
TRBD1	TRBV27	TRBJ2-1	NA	TGTGCCAGCAGTTCACAGGACAGGAGACCGGAGCAGTTCTTC	CASSSQDRRPEQFF
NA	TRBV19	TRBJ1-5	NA	TGTGCCAGTAGCCCCACAGGGCGTGATCAGCCCCAGCATTTT	CASSPTGRDQPQHF
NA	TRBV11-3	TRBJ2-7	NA	TGTGCCAGCAGCCAAGGGATTACCTCCTACGAGCAGTACTTC	CASSQGITSYEQYF
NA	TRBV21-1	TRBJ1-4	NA	TGTGCCAGCAGCAAAGACTGGATCCCTGGAACTAATGAAAAACTGTTTTTT	CASSKDWIPGTNEKLFF
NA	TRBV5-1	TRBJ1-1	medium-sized	TGCGCCAGCAGCTCCATCGGTGAAGCTTTCTTT	CASSSIGEAFF
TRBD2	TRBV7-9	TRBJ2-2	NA	TGTGCCAGCATCAACCCTACGGGACTAGTCCCGTGGGAGCTGTTTTTT	CASINPTGLVPWELFF
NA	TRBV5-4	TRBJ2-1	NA	TGTGCCAGCAGCTACACTAGTGTAAGTGAGCAGTTCTTC	CASSYTSVSEQFF